Listed below are T cell receptor beta chains from one sample, sequenced in a study of early T cells in non-severe SARS-CoV-2 infection. TCRdb ran MiXCR on the 5' RACE reads and lists one entry per CDR3 protein. The table shows more than 55,000 distinct CDR3 sequences, with 3.5% to 6% occurring only once. Source: whole blood, taken at baseline. The receptors originated from an adult who was a healthcare worker with PCR-confirmed SARS-CoV-2 infection or an uninfected control (not recorded which). The donor label of this sample is uncertain. Each CDR3 is given without its conserved first and last residue.

V gene	CDR3 length	J gene	CDR3 protein
TRBV12-3/TRBV12-4	13	TRBJ2-7	ASSLEGTGGYEQY
TRBV7-9	12	TRBJ2-1	ASSPGTGRDEQF
TRBV6-4	14	TRBJ2-3	ASSPRAGRTTDTQY
TRBV7-9	14	TRBJ1-1	ASSLDRRQVNTEAF
TRBV7-9	13	TRBJ1-4	ASSSNRASNEKLF
TRBV7-2	12	TRBJ1-2	ASSLISGTYGYT
TRBV28	14	TRBJ2-5	ASSLYRDRVGENQY
TRBV24-1	15	TRBJ2-3	ATSDLRKLDGTDTQY
TRBV7-9	12	TRBJ1-1	ASSSAARNTEAF
TRBV10-3	11	TRBJ2-1	AIRAGGPNEQF
TRBV7-2	14	TRBJ1-1	ASSPDSPGLNTEAF